The T cell receptor (beta chain) under discussion was sequenced for a study of T cell repertoires in cytomegalovirus infection. Turning to the study itself: Public TCR beta signatures were indicative of both CMV infection and a matching HLA type. Broader study findings: The study found HLA-C-restricted CMV-specific TCR beta clonotypes dominating the ex vivo response.

TCRdb re-called the reads through MiXCR, storing one row per CDR3 protein. The data hold about 110,000 distinct CDR3 sequences, with about a tenth observed a single time. By share, this clonotype ranks as medium-sized. The target antigen is unknown. Sequencing was performed on PBMCs, sequenced either directly or after in vitro stimulation (not recorded which). This TCR derives from a human donor in good health (CMV status not recorded). Some clones in this sample may be carry-over from other donors' samples.

The CDR3, as DNA: TGTGCCAGCAGCTTAGTGGGGACAGGGGGCTCTGGGGCCAACGTCCTGACTTTC. This gives the protein CASSLVGTGGSGANVLTF. The chain joins TRBV7-2 to TRBJ2-6, with 11 nucleotides matching TRBD1. The CDR3 covers 18 residues. Losses at the gene ends were 1 base for V and 0 bases for J; bases not matched to a gene: 2. From germline, CDR1 is SGHTA and CDR2 FQGNSA.